This paragraph reports one T cell receptor beta chain. Its antigen is unidentified. The gene names here belong to mouse. The read stops 1 residue short of the end of the CDR3; the missing end is completed from the germline J gene. The CDR3 covers 13 residues. V was pared by 4 bases and J by 0 bases, with 4 bases between. Germline assignment: CDR1 KGHPV and CDR2 FQNQEV (reference sequence). This sample was taken from a study of tissue T cells after allogeneic stem cell transplantation. Profiled with immunoSEQ multiplex PCR; TCRdb holds only in-frame clones, not every one. The repertoire holds 5,000 or so clones, with less than 55% as singletons. Study-wide results and caveats: Few T cell clones were shared across patients, but motif clusters showed tissue-specific shared signatures. Tissue-detected TCR repertoire was only partly captured by blood and spleen T cells. The study did not identify alloreactive or antigen-specific tissue TCRs, and some clones might be persisting host cells.

Time point noted: mouse harvest day 7 after allogeneic transplant. Tail vein injection delivered 10^7 T-cell-depleted bone marrow cells and 10^6 splenic CD5+ T cells. This chain uses TRBV26 with TRBJ2-1; no firm D call. Source material: gut tissue. The TCR originated in a female BALB/c mouse given C57BL/6 T cells with graft-versus-host disease after an allogeneic hematopoietic cell transplant. CDR3 DNA, as far as it was read: TGTGCCAGCAGTCGCGATAACTATGCTGAGCAGTTC. Encoded protein: CASSRDNYAEQF. The complete CDR3 reads CASSRDNYAEQFF.